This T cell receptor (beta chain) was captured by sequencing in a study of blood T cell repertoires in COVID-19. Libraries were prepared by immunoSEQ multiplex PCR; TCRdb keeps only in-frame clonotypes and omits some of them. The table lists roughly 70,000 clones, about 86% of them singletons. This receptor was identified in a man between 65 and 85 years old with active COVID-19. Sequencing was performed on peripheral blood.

Written as DNA, the CDR3 is TGCGCCAGCAGCCAAGGGGCCCCCGGGCCGGGGGGGTACGAGCAGTACTTC. Encoded protein: CASSQGAPGPGGYEQYF. The chain is built from TRBV4-3 and TRBJ2-7; 8 bases agree with TRBD2. V shed 1 base, J shed 4 bases, and the junction held 12 bases outside the gene matches. Germline assignment: CDR1 LGHNA and CDR2 YSLEER. The CDR3 has 17 residues.